This section outlines one T cell receptor (beta chain) sequence together with its context. Its target is not known. This specimen belongs to a study of cytomegalovirus exposure and HLA in healthy donors. Study at large: Later analysis reported that the approximately 110 validation repertoires shared the platform of the 650 to 700 first-cohort repertoires.

Per germline, CDR1 SNHLY and CDR2 FYNNEI. The CDR3 runs to 16 residues. V lost 5 bases, J lost 0 bases, and 15 bases lay in between. Profiled with immunoSEQ multiplex PCR; TCRdb holds only in-frame clones, not every one. Altogether about 200,000 clones are present, roughly 91% being singletons, with the ten largest covering approximately 2%. Study-level findings and limits: Cytomegalovirus status was reportedly diagnosed by the classifier with high sensitivity and specificity. Subsequent analysis showed first-cohort TCR clusters tending to co-occur in some 120 validation repertoires. The authors enumerated around 150 TCR beta chains as linked to cytomegalovirus.

V and J are TRBV2 and TRBJ2-3; no definite D call. Material: PBMCs. This clonotype originated in a woman aged 18-35 years in good health and CMV-seropositive. The chain's CDR3 is CASSPSGGASTDTQYF. For the CDR3, the DNA is TGTGCCAGCAGTCCCTCCGGCGGAGCTAGCACAGATACGCAGTATTTT.